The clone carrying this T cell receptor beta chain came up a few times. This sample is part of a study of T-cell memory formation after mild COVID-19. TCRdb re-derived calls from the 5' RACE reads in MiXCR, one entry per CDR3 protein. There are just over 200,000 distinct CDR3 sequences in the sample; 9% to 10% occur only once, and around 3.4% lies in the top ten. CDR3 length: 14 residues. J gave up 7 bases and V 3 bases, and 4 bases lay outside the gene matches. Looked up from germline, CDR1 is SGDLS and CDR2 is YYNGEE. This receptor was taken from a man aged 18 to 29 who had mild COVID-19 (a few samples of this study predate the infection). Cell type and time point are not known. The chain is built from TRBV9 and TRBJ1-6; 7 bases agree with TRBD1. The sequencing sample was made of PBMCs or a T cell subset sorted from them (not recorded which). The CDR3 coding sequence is TGTGCCAGCAGCGAAGGGACAGCGAATTCACCCCTCCACTTT. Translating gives CASSEGTANSPLHF. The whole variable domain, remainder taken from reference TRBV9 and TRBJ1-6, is DSGVTQTPKHLITATGQRVTLRCSPRSGDLSVYWYQQSLDQGLQFLIQYYNGEERAKGNILERFSAQQFPDLHSELNLSSLELGDSALYFCASSEGTANSPLHFGNGTRLTVT.